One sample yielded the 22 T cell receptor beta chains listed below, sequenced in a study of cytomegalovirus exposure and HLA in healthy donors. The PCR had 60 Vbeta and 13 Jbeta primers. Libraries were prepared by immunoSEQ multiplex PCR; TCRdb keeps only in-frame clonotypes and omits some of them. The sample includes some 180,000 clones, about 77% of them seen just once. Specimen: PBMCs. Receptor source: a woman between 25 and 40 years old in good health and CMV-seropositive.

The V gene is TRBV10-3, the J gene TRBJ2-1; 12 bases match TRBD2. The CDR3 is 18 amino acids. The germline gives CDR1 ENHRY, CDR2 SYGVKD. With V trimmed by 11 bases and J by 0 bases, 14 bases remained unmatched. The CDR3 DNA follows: TGTGCCTCCGCTAGCGGGGGGGCGGCGGAGGGCTCCTACAATGAGCAGTTCTTC. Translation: CASASGGAAEGSYNEQFF.

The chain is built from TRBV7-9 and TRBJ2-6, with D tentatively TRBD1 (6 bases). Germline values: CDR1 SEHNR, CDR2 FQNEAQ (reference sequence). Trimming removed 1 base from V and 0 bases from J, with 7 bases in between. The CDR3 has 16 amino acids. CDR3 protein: CASSLGRGSGANVLTF. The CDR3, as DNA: TGTGCCAGCAGCTTAGGCAGGGGCTCTGGGGCCAACGTCCTGACTTTC.

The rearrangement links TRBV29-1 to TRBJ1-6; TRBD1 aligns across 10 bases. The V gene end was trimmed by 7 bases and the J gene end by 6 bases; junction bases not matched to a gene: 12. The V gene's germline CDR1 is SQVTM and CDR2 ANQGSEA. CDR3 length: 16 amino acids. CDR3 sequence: CSDPTGGDLFNSPLHF. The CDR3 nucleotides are TGCAGCGACCCGACAGGGGGCGATCTGTTTAATTCACCCCTCCACTTT.

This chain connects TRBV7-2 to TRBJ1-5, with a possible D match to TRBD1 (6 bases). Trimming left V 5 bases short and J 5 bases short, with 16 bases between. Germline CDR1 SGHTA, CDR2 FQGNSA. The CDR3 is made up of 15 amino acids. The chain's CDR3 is CASSIIQGPDQPQHF. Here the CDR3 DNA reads TGTGCCAGCAGCATAATACAGGGCCCAGATCAGCCCCAGCATTTT.

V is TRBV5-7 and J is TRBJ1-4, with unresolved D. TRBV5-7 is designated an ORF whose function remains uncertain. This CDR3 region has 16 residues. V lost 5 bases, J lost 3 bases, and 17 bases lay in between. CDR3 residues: CASRLPRDAANEKLFF. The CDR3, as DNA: TGTGCCAGCAGACTGCCGCGGGATGCAGCTAATGAAAAACTGTTTTTT.

CDR3 protein: CASSLYPGQGAFNEKLFF. The CDR3 DNA reads TGCGCCAGCAGCTTGTACCCCGGACAGGGGGCCTTTAATGAAAAACTGTTTTTT. The rearrangement uses TRBV5-1 and TRBJ1-4; 11 nucleotides match TRBD1. This CDR3 spans 18 amino acids. Germline CDR1 is SGHRS and CDR2 is YFSETQ. V trimming: 1 base; J trimming: 4 bases; junction bases outside the gene matches: 9.

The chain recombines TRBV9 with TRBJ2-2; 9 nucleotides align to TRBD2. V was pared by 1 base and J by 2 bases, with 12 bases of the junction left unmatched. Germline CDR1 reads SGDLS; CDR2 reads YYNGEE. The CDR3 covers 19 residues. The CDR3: CASSVMPTVAGANTGELFF. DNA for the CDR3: TGTGCCAGCAGCGTAATGCCCACGGTAGCGGGGGCCAACACCGGGGAGCTGTTTTTT.

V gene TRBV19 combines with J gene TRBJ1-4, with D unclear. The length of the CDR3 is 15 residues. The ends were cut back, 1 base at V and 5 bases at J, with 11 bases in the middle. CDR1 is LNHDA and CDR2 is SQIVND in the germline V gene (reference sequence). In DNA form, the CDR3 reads TGTGCCAGTAGTATAGGAGGAGGGATGAATGAAAAACTGTTTTTT. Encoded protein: CASSIGGGMNEKLFF.

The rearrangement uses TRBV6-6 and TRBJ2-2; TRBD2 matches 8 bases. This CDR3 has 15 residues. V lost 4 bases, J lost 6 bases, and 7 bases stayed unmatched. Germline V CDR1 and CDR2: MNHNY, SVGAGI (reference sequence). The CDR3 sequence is CASSSDPRGAGELFF. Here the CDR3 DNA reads TGTGCCAGCAGTTCTGATCCGCGGGGGGCCGGGGAGCTGTTTTTT.

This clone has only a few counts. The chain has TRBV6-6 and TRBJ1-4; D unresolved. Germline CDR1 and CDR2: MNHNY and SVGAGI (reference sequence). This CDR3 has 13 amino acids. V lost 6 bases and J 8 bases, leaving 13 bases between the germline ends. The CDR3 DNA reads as TGTGCCAGCAGCGGGGATAGGCGGGAAAAACTGTTTTTT. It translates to CASSGDRREKLFF.

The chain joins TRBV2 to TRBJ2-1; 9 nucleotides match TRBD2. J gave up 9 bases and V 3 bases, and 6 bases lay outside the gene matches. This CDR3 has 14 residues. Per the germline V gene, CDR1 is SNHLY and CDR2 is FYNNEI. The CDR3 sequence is CASSERGGFGEQFF. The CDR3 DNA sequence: TGTGCCAGCAGTGAGCGGGGGGGCTTTGGTGAGCAGTTCTTC.

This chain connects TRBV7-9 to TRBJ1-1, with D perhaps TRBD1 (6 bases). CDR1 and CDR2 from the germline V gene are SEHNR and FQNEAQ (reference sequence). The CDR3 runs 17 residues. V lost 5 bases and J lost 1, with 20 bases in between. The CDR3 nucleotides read TGTGCCAGCAGCCCGTCTCCGAGGGGGAACCAGAACACTGAAGCTTTCTTT. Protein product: CASSPSPRGNQNTEAFF.

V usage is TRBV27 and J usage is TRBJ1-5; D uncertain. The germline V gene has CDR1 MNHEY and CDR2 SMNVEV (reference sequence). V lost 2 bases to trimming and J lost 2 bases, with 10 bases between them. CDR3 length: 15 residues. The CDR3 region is CASSLTGNRNQPQHF. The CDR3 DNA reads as TGTGCCAGCAGTTTAACGGGAAATCGCAATCAGCCCCAGCATTTT.

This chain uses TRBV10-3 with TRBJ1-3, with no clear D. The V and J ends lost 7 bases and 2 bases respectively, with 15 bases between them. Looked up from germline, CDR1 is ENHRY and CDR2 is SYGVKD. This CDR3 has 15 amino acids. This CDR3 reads CAITPTSRPGNTIYF. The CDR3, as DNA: TGTGCCATCACCCCGACAAGCCGGCCTGGAAACACCATATATTTT.

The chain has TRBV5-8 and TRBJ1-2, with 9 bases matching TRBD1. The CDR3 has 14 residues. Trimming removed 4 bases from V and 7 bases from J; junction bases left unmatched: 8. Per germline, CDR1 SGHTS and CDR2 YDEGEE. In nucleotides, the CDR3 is TGTGCCAGCAGCACCTGGACAGGGGACGGTGGCTACACCTTC. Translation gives CASSTWTGDGGYTF.

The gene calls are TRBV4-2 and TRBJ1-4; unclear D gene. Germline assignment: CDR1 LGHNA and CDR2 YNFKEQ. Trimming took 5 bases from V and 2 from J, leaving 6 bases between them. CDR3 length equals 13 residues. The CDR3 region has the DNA TGTGCCAGCAGCTCCCCGACTAATGAAAAACTGTTTTTT. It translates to CASSSPTNEKLFF.

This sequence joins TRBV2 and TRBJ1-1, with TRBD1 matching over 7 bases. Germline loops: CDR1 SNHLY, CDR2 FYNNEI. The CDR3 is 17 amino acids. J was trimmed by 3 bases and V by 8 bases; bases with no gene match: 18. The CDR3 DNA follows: TGTGCCAGCCCCAGTGGGACACAGGGGTTGAGTGACACTGAAGCTTTCTTT. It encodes CASPSGTQGLSDTEAFF.

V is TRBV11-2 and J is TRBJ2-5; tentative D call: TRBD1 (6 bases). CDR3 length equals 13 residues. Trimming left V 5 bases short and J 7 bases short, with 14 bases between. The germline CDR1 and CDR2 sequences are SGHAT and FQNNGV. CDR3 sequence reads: CASSAGQHGTQYF. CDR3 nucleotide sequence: TGTGCCAGCAGCGCCGGACAGCATGGGACCCAGTACTTC.

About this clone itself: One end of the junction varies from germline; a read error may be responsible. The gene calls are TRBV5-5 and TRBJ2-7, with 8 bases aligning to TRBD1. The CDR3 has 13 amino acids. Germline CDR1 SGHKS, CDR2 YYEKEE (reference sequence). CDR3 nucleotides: TGTGCCAGCAGCTTCGATCGGACAGGGCTGGTGAGCTTC. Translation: CASSFDRTGLVSF.

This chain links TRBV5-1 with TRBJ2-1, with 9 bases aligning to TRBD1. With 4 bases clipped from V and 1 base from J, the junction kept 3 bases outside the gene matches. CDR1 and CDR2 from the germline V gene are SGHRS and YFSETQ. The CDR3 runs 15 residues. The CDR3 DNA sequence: TGCGCCAGCAGCCAGGACAGGGGTTCCTACAATGAGCAGTTCTTC. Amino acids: CASSQDRGSYNEQFF.

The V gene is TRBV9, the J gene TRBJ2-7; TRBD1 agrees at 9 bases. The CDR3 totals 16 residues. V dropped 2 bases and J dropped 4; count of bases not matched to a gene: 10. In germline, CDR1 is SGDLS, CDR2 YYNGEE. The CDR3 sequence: CASSVGAGTGIYEQYF. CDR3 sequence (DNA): TGTGCCAGCAGCGTGGGGGCGGGGACAGGGATTTACGAGCAGTACTTC.

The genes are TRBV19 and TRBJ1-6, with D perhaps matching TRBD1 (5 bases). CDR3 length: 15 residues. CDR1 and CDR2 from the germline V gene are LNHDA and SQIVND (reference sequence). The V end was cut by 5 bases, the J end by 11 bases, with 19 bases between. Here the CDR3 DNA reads TGTGCCAGTAGTTCTCAGGGATCAAGAAGGCCACCCCTCCACTTT. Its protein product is CASSSQGSRRPPLHF. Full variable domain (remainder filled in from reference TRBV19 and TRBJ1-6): DGGITQSPKYLFRKEGQNVTLSCEQNLNHDAMYWYRQDPGQGLRLIYYSQIVNDFQKGDIAEGYSVSREKKESFPLTVTSAQKNPTAFYLCASSSQGSRRPPLHFGNGTRLTVT.